The text below deals with one T cell receptor (beta chain). The antigen is unknown. The data stem from a study of blood T cells in healthy people across ages. General study results and limits: A greater number of naive CD4+ cells and higher diversity distinguished long-lived donors from aged donors.

Then a second PCR, running roughly 6 to 11 cycles, was carried out with a sample-barcoded 5' primer and a J-beta primer mix. One entry per CDR3 protein, called by TCRdb with MiXCR from the 5' RACE reads. The data hold 1.5 million to 2 million distinct CDR3 sequences, with about 39% observed a single time. V lost 0 bases and J lost 6, with 18 bases in between. The CDR3 runs 16 residues. Per the germline V gene, CDR1 is LGHNA and CDR2 is YSLEER. The chain combines TRBV4-3 with TRBJ2-7, with D maybe TRBD2 (6 bases). The TCR was taken from a human donor in good health. The specimen sequenced was blood. The CDR3 DNA reads TGCGCCAGCAGCCAAGATCGGAGGGTTCGTATAGGCGAGCAGTACTTC. It yields the protein CASSQDRRVRIGEQYF.